A single sample is the source of the 12 T cell receptor beta chains below, sequenced in a study of shared clonotypes between healthy human individuals. Generated by immunoSEQ multiplex PCR, the TCRdb table keeps only in-frame clones and is missing some. The sample carries more than 500,000 clones, approximately 96% recorded once. CD8 cells classed as naive were CD45RO-negative and positively selected for CCR7, excluding terminally differentiated effector memory CD45RA+ cells. Sequencing was carried out using naive CD8+ T cells sorted from blood. These receptors came from a woman aged 25 to 39 in good health.

The chain joins TRBV29-1 to TRBJ2-1, with 10 bases fitting TRBD2. The V gene's germline CDR1 is SQVTM and CDR2 ANQGSEA. After removal of 4 bases from V and 6 bases from J, the junction contained 9 bases not matched to a gene. The CDR3 sequence is 15 residues long. The DNA of the CDR3 is TGCAGCGTTGGGTCTCTAGCGGGAGTGAGCAATGAGCAGTTCTTC. This encodes CSVGSLAGVSNEQFF.

The chain links TRBV7-8 to TRBJ2-1; D is ambiguous. Per the germline V gene, CDR1 is SGHVS and CDR2 is FQNEAQ. V lost 5 bases and J 7 bases, leaving 18 bases between the germline ends. This CDR3 comprises 15 residues. The CDR3 sequence: CASSPSPRLGNEQFF. The CDR3 coding sequence is TGTGCCAGCAGCCCGAGTCCGCGTTTAGGGAATGAGCAGTTCTTC. The whole variable domain, remainder taken from reference TRBV7-8 and TRBJ2-1, is GAGVSQSPRYKVAKRGQDVALRCDPISGHVSLFWYQQALGQGPEFLTYFQNEAQLDKSGLPSDRFFAERPEGSVSTLKIQRTQQEDSAVYLCASSPSPRLGNEQFFGPGTRLTVL.

The chain joins TRBV5-1 to TRBJ1-6; 7 bases map to TRBD1. V lost 3 bases, J lost 6 bases, and 6 bases stayed unmatched. Germline lookup yields CDR1 SGHRS and CDR2 YFSETQ. The CDR3 length is 15 residues. The CDR3 loop is CASSSNRQGNSPLHF. The DNA for the CDR3 is TGCGCCAGCAGCTCCAATCGACAGGGTAATTCACCCCTCCACTTT.

The gene calls are TRBV28 and TRBJ2-7, with D possibly being TRBD1 (5 bases). Germline loops: CDR1 MDHEN, CDR2 SYDVKM. V was shortened by 8 bases and J by 8 bases, with 22 bases between the two germline ends. CDR3 length equals 14 residues. CDR3 nucleotide sequence: TGTGCCAGCGGAAAAGACAGACATCCCTGGCAGCAGTACTTC. It specifies CASGKDRHPWQQYF.

This clone has just one count. The chain carries TRBV19 and TRBJ2-5; TRBD1 matches 7 bases. The J call is uncertain, as TRBJ2-7 better fits the DNA end. The CDR3 runs to 14 residues. Germline V gives CDR1 LNHDA, CDR2 SQIVND (reference sequence). The CDR3 protein is CASSPRQGGYEQYF. For the CDR3, the DNA is TGTGCCAGTAGTCCTAGACAGGGCGGCTACGAGCAGTACTTC.

Here the CDR3 reads CASSVAGEGVFEQYF. CDR3 DNA sequence: TGTGCCAGCAGTGTGGCGGGAGAGGGGGTGTTCGAGCAGTACTTC. The chain employs TRBV27 and TRBJ2-7; the D gene is possibly TRBD2 (7 bases). The V gene lost 5 bases and the J gene lost 6 bases, with 20 bases spanning the gap. CDR3 size: 15 residues. Germline V lookup: CDR1 MNHEY, CDR2 SMNVEV (reference sequence).

The chain uses TRBV7-9 and TRBJ1-4, with TRBD1 matching 8 bases. The CDR3 has 15 residues. V dropped 4 bases and J dropped 7; count of bases not matched to a gene: 8. The germline CDR1 and CDR2 sequences are SEHNR and FQNEAQ (reference sequence). CDR3 DNA: TGTGCCAGCAGCTCTCTCTCAGGGGGCGGTGAAAAACTGTTTTTT. This translates into CASSSLSGGGEKLFF.

The chain couples TRBV28 to TRBJ2-7, with D perhaps given as TRBD1 or TRBD2 (6 bases each). The CDR3 spans 11 residues. Germline V CDR1 and CDR2: MDHEN, SYDVKM. V shed 7 bases and J shed 12 bases, with 16 bases lying between them. The chain's CDR3 is CASIPGGPMYF. The CDR3 DNA reads TGTGCCAGCATCCCCGGGGGCCCGATGTACTTC.

This chain joins TRBV28 and TRBJ1-2; no clear D. The CDR3 consists of 12 residues. Germline CDR1 is MDHEN and CDR2 is SYDVKM. The V end lost 3 bases, the J end lost 4 bases, and 6 bases lay between the germline ends. The CDR3 protein is CASSFVTYGYTF. The CDR3 DNA is TGTGCCAGCAGTTTCGTGACCTATGGCTACACCTTC.

This rearrangement joins TRBV7-9 to TRBJ2-7; 9 positions match TRBD2. CDR3 length equals 13 residues. From germline, CDR1 is SEHNR and CDR2 FQNEAQ (reference sequence). The J segment lost 5 bases and the V segment lost 5 bases, leaving 4 bases of the junction unmatched. For the CDR3, the DNA is TGTGCCAGCAGCCCCGGGACTAGCCACGAGCAGTACTTC. The encoded protein is CASSPGTSHEQYF.

This clone was seen just once. V usage is TRBV21-1 and J usage is TRBJ1-5. TRBV21-1 is described as a pseudogene. CDR3 length: 16 amino acids. CDR3 residues: CASSKGIGGRGQPQHF. As DNA, the CDR3 is TGTGCCAGCAGCAAAGGGATCGGGGGCAGGGGTCAGCCCCAGCATTTT.

V usage is TRBV5-6 and J usage is TRBJ2-1; tentative D call: TRBD1 (6 bases). V lost 0 bases and J lost 3, with 13 bases in between. This CDR3 has 16 residues. Germline assignment: CDR1 SGHDT and CDR2 YYEEEE. DNA of the CDR3: TGTGCCAGCAGCTTGGCAACAGGGTTGAACTACAATGAGCAGTTCTTC. Amino acid sequence: CASSLATGLNYNEQFF.